This T cell receptor (beta chain) was documented in a study of response to subunit inactivated influenza vaccine. Study outcomes and limitations: The authors suggested that few new T cells are recruited per seasonal influenza vaccination.

TCRdb analysed the RT-PCR reads with MiXCR anew, one entry per CDR3 protein. The sample has approximately 700,000 distinct CDR3 sequences; around 16% are singletons. The germline gives CDR1 SGHDT, CDR2 YYEEEE. The CDR3 length is 12 residues. J gave up 4 bases and V 4 bases, and 0 bases lay outside the gene matches. For this clonotype: What it binds is not known.

The receptor was derived from a man between 50 and 59 years old who received an inactivated influenza vaccine. The specimen comprised PBMCs from blood, sampled approximately 13 days after vaccination. This chain joins TRBV5-6 and TRBJ2-3, with 7 bases aligning to TRBD2. For the CDR3, the DNA is TGTGCCAGCAGCGGGGGGGCAGATACGCAGTATTTT. This translates into CASSGGADTQYF.